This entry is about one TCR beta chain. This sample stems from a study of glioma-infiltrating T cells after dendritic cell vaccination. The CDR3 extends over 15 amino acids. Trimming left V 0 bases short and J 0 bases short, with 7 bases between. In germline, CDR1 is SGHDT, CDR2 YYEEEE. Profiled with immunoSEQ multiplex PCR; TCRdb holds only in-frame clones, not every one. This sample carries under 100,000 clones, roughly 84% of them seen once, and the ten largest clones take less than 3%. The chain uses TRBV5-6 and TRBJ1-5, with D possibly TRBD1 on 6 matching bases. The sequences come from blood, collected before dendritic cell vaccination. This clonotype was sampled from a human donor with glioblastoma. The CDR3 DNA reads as TGTGCCAGCAGCTTGGGGACAGATAGCAATCAGCCCCAGCATTTT. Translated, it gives CASSLGTDSNQPQHF.